These T cell receptor beta chains were read from a single sample in a study of CD4 T cells in relation to SARS-CoV-2 and coronaviruses. Their antigen targets remain unknown. Sequencing used immunoSEQ multiplex PCR; TCRdb keeps in-frame clones, though not all of them. The sample contains 24,000 or so clones, about 84% of which appear only once. Material: CD4+ T cells from PBMCs, cultured in vitro. The receptors originated from a human donor in good health. CDR3s include the opening cysteine and the closing phenylalanine or tryptophan. The order of the fields is J gene, D gene, clone size, V gene, CDR3 DNA, CDR3 protein. The D gene is left open where the match is weak. For some rows the clone size is stated as once, few or many, or as a class when expanded; others skip it.

J gene: TRBJ2-5
D gene: -
clone size: once
V gene: TRBV5-1
CDR3 DNA: TGCGCCAGCGCCCCCGGCCAGCGACAAGAGACCCAGTACTTC
CDR3 protein: CASAPGQRQETQYF

J gene: TRBJ2-5
D gene: -
clone size: -
V gene: TRBV24-1
CDR3 DNA: TGTGCCACCAGTTCTGACAGTATGATGGAGACCCAGTACTTC
CDR3 protein: CATSSDSMMETQYF

J gene: TRBJ1-2
D gene: -
clone size: few
V gene: TRBV4-1
CDR3 DNA: TGCGCCAGCAGCCAAGATTTAGAGGGTCACTATGGCTACACCTTC
CDR3 protein: CASSQDLEGHYGYTF

J gene: TRBJ2-1
D gene: -
clone size: -
V gene: TRBV7-3
CDR3 DNA: TGTGCCAGCAGCTTAAAGGGCAGGTCTGGCAATGAGCAGTTCTTC
CDR3 protein: CASSLKGRSGNEQFF

J gene: TRBJ2-1
D gene: TRBD2
clone size: -
V gene: TRBV9
CDR3 DNA: TGTGCCAGCAGCCCGGGACTAGCGCCCTACAATGAGCAGTTCTTC
CDR3 protein: CASSPGLAPYNEQFF

J gene: TRBJ2-3
D gene: TRBD2
clone size: -
V gene: TRBV29-1
CDR3 DNA: TGCAGCGTTGCAGCGGGAGGGCTATCAGATACGCAGTATTTT
CDR3 protein: CSVAAGGLSDTQYF

J gene: TRBJ1-1
D gene: -
clone size: few
V gene: TRBV7-9
CDR3 DNA: TGTGCCAGCAGCTTAGACAGTTCTGAAGCTTTCTTT
CDR3 protein: CASSLDSSEAFF

J gene: TRBJ1-1
D gene: TRBD1
clone size: -
V gene: TRBV7-9
CDR3 DNA: TGTGCCAGCAGCCAAAGGACAGGGCCTGAAGCTTTCTTT
CDR3 protein: CASSQRTGPEAFF

J gene: TRBJ1-3
D gene: -
clone size: -
V gene: TRBV29-1
CDR3 DNA: TGCAGCGTTGGTGGGAGGTCAGCTGGAAACACCATATATTTT
CDR3 protein: CSVGGRSAGNTIYF

J gene: TRBJ1-3
D gene: TRBD1
clone size: few
V gene: TRBV19
CDR3 DNA: TGTGCCAGTAGAGGGACAGGCACCTATGGAAACACCATATATTTT
CDR3 protein: CASRGTGTYGNTIYF